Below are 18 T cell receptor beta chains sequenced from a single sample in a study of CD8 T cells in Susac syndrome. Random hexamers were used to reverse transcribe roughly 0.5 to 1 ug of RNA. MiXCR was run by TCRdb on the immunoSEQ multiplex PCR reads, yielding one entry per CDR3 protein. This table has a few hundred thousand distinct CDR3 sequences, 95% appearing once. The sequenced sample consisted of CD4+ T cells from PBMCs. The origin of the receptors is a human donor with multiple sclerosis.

The CDR3 spells CAWSRDSSPDTQYF. As DNA, the CDR3 is TGTGCCTGGAGCCGGGACAGTTCCCCAGATACGCAGTATTTT. The genes are TRBV30 and TRBJ2-3; the match to TRBD1 covers 7 bases. The V and J ends lost 3 bases and 4 bases, in that order; junction bases with no gene match: 7. The CDR3 is made up of 14 amino acids. Germline CDR1 is GTSNPN and CDR2 is SVGIG (reference sequence).

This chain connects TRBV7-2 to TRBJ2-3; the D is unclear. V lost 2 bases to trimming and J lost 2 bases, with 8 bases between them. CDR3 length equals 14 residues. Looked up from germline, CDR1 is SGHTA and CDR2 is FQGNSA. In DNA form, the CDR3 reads TGTGCCAGCAGCTTATTGGGAAACACAGATACGCAGTATTTT. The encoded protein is CASSLLGNTDTQYF. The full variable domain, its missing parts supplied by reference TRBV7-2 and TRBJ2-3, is GAGVSQSPSNKVTEKGKDVELRCDPISGHTALYWYRQSLGQGLEFLIYFQGNSAPDKSGLPSDRFSAERTGGSVSTLTIQRTQQEDSAVYLCASSLLGNTDTQYFGPGTRLTVL.

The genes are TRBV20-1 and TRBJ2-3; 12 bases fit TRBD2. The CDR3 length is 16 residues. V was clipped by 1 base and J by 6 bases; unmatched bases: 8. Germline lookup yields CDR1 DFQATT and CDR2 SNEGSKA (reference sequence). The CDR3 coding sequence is TGCAGTGCTAGAGCCCTGACTAGCGGGGGTAGGGATACGCAGTATTTT. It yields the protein CSARALTSGGRDTQYF.

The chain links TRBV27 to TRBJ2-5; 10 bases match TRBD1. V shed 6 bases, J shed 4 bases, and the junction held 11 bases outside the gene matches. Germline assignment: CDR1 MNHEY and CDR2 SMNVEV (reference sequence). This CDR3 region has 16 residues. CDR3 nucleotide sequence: TGTGCCAGCAGCTGGGGGACAGGGGTGAACGGAGAGACCCAGTACTTC. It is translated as CASSWGTGVNGETQYF.

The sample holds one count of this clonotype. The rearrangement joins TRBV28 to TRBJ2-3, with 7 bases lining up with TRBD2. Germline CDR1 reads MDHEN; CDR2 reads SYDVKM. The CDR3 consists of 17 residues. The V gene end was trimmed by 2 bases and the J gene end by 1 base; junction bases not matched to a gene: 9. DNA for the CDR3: TGTGCCAGCAGTTTAGCGGGAGTTGACGGCGGCACAGATACGCAGTATTTT. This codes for CASSLAGVDGGTDTQYF.

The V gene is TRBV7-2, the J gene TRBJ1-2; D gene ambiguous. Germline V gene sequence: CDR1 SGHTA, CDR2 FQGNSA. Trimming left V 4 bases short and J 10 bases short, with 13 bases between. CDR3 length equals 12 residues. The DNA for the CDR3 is TGTGCCAGCAGCTCGTCCGGGAGGGACTACACCTTC. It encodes CASSSSGRDYTF.

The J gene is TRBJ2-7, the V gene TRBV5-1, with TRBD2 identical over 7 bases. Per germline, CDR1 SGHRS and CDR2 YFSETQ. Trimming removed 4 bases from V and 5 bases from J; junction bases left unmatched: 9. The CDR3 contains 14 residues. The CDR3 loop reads CASSPRAGAHEQYF. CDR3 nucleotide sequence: TGCGCCAGCAGCCCCCGGGCGGGAGCCCACGAGCAGTACTTC.

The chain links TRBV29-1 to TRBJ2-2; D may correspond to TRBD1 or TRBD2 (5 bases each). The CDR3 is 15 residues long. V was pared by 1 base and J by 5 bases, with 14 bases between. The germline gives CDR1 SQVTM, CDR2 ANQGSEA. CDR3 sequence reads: CSVEGRRAGTGELFF. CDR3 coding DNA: TGCAGCGTTGAAGGTCGGCGGGCAGGGACCGGGGAGCTGTTTTTT.

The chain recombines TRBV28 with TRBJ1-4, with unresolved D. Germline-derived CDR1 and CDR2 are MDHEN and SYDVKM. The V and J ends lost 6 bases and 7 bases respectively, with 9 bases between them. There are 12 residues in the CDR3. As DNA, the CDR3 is TGTGCCAGCAGGGAAAGGAGTGAAAAACTGTTTTTT. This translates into CASRERSEKLFF.

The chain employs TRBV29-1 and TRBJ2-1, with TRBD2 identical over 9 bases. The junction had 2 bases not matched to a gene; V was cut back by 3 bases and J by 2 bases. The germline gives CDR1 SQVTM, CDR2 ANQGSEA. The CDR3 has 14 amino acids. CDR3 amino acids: CSVDTSGPYNEQFF. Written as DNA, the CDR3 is TGCAGCGTTGATACTAGCGGGCCCTACAATGAGCAGTTCTTC.

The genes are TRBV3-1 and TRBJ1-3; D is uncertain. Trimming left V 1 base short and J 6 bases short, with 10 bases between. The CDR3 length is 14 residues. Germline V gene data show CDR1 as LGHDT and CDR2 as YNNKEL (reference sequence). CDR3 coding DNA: TGTGCCAGCAGCCAAGGGGTTTCTAAAAACACCATATATTTT. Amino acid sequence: CASSQGVSKNTIYF.

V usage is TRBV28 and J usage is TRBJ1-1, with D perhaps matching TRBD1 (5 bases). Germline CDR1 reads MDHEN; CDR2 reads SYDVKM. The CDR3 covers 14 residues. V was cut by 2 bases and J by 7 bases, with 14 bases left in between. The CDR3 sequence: CASSLLGVGSEAFF. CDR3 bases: TGTGCCAGCAGTTTACTAGGGGTCGGGAGTGAAGCTTTCTTT.

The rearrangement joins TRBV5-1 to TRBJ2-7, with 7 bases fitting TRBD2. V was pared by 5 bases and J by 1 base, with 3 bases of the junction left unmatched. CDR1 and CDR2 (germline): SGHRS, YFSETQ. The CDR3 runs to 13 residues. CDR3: CASSNSGSYEQYF. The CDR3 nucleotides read TGCGCCAGCAGTAATAGCGGGTCCTACGAGCAGTACTTC.

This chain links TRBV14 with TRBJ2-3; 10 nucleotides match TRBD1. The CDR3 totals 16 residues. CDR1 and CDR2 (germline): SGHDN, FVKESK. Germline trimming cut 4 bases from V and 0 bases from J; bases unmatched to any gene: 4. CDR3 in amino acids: CASSRRDRGSTDTQYF. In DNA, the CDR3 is TGTGCCAGCAGCCGCCGGGACAGGGGTAGCACAGATACGCAGTATTTT.

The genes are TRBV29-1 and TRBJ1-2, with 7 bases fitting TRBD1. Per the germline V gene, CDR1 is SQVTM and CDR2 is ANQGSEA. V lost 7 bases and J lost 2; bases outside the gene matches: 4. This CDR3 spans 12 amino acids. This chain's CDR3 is CSASQGNYGYTF. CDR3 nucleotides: TGCAGCGCCTCACAGGGGAACTATGGCTACACCTTC.

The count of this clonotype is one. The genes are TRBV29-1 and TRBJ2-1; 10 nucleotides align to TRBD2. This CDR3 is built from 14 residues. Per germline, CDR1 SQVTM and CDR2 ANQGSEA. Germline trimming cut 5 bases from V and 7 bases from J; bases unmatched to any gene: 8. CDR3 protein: CSVQMTAGGNEQFF. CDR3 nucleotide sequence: TGCAGCGTTCAAATGACAGCGGGAGGGAATGAGCAGTTCTTC.

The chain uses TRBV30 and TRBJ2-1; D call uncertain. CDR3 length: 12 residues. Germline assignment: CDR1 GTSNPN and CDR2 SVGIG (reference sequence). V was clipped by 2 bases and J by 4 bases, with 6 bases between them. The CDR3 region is CAWSPNYNEQFF. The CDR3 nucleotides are TGTGCCTGGAGTCCTAATTACAATGAGCAGTTCTTC.

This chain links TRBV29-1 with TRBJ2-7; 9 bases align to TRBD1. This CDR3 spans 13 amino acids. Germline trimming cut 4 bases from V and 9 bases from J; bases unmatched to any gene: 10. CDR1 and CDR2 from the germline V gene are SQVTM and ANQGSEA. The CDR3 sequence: CSVAPGQGFLQYF. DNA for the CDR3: TGCAGCGTTGCCCCCGGACAGGGGTTTTTGCAGTACTTC.